This TCR beta chain originates from a study of cytomegalovirus exposure and HLA in healthy donors. The assay was immunoSEQ multiplex PCR, and TCRdb's table has in-frame clones only and misses some. Of 100,000 to 150,000 clones in the sample, roughly nine tenths were seen once. Regarding this clone: Antigen: not known.

Whole-study findings and limits: Altogether, some 160 TCR beta chains were recorded as cytomegalovirus-associated. Clusters of TCRs from the first cohort tended to co-occur in the roughly 120 validation repertoires (as a later analysis found). Rarity marked most TCR sequences, yet some public TCRs occurred in many donors. Published work reported that the classifier diagnosed cytomegalovirus status with high specificity and sensitivity.

This CDR3 is 14 amino acids long. The germline V gene encodes CDR1 WSHSY and CDR2 SAAADI. The V and J ends lost 3 bases and 6 bases respectively, with 12 bases between them. The clonotype originates from a woman aged 18-35 years in good health and CMV-seronegative. Sequenced sample: PBMCs. The V call is TRBV10-2, the J call TRBJ2-4; tentatively, D is TRBD1 (5 bases). Written as DNA, the CDR3 is TGCGCCAGCAGTGACGTGGATAGGGGAAACATTCAGTACTTC. Protein: CASSDVDRGNIQYF.